Following are 6 T cell receptor beta chains from one sample sequenced in a study of shared clonotypes between healthy human individuals (TCRdb year 2020). Library generation was performed with the immunoSEQ multiplex PCR assay. TCRdb stores this immuneACCESS table with in-frame sequences only. Part of the clones is absent; in the studies checked, under half of the shortfall reflects unresolved V genes, and no reason is known for the rest. The sample table records some 1.4 million clones; roughly 95% of these occur just once. The ten largest clones capture roughly 1.2% of the sample. The sequenced sample consisted of naive CD4+ T cells sorted from blood. This specimen's cell subset or site label, interpreted: CD45RA+ positively selected. The receptors originated from a man aged 25-45 years in good health.

The chain has TRBV11-2 and TRBJ2-3; 9 nucleotides line up with TRBD2. The CDR3 covers 16 residues. The trim removed 2 bases at V and 5 bases at J, leaving 8 bases unmatched. Per germline, CDR1 SGHAT and CDR2 FQNNGV. CDR3 nucleotides: TGTGCCAGCAGCTTATGGGCGGGAGGGCCAGTAGATACGCAGTATTTT. Protein: CASSLWAGGPVDTQYF.

The J gene is TRBJ1-2, the V gene TRBV19; no definite D call. Germline V gene data show CDR1 as LNHDA and CDR2 as SQIVND (reference sequence). CDR3 length: 13 amino acids. V lost 3 bases and J 8 bases, leaving 13 bases between the germline ends. The CDR3 DNA is TGTGCCAGTAGTATCGGTCTAAACGGGGGCTACACCTTC. It yields the protein CASSIGLNGGYTF.

This chain uses TRBV9 with TRBJ2-5; a possible D gene is TRBD2 (6 bases). Trimming pared 4 bases from V and 4 bases from J, leaving 14 bases between. Germline V CDR1 and CDR2: SGDLS, YYNGEE. This CDR3 is built from 14 residues. The CDR3 nucleotides read TGTGCCAGCAGCCCTGCCGGGGGACGAGAGACCCAGTACTTC. This sequence encodes CASSPAGGRETQYF. The full variable domain, rest sourced from reference TRBV9 and TRBJ2-5, is DSGVTQTPKHLITATGQRVTLRCSPRSGDLSVYWYQQSLDQGLQFLIQYYNGEERAKGNILERFSAQQFPDLHSELNLSSLELGDSALYFCASSPAGGRETQYFGPGTRLLVL.

The chain has TRBV18 and TRBJ2-1; unclear D gene. The CDR3 length is 12 residues. V was trimmed by 5 bases and J by 7 bases, leaving 9 bases between them. Germline assignment: CDR1 KGHSH and CDR2 LQKENI. The CDR3 DNA reads as TGTGCCAGCTCATTCAATGGAAATGAGCAGTTCTTC. It encodes CASSFNGNEQFF.

The J gene is TRBJ2-2, the V gene TRBV7-9; D call uncertain. V lost 2 bases to trimming and J lost 6 bases, with 4 bases between them. The germline V gene encodes CDR1 SEHNR and CDR2 FQNEAQ (reference sequence). This CDR3 spans 12 amino acids. The CDR3 loop reads CASSLMSGELFF. Written as DNA, the CDR3 is TGTGCCAGCAGCTTAATGTCCGGGGAGCTGTTTTTT.

V gene TRBV4-1 combines with J gene TRBJ1-1; D remains unclear. The CDR3 runs to 14 residues. CDR1 is MGHRA and CDR2 is YSYEKL in the germline V gene. Trimming took off 4 bases at V and 0 bases at J, with 9 bases between the two ends. CDR3 in amino acids: CASSRPFLNTEAFF. In DNA, the CDR3 is TGCGCCAGCAGCCGTCCATTCCTGAACACTGAAGCTTTCTTT.